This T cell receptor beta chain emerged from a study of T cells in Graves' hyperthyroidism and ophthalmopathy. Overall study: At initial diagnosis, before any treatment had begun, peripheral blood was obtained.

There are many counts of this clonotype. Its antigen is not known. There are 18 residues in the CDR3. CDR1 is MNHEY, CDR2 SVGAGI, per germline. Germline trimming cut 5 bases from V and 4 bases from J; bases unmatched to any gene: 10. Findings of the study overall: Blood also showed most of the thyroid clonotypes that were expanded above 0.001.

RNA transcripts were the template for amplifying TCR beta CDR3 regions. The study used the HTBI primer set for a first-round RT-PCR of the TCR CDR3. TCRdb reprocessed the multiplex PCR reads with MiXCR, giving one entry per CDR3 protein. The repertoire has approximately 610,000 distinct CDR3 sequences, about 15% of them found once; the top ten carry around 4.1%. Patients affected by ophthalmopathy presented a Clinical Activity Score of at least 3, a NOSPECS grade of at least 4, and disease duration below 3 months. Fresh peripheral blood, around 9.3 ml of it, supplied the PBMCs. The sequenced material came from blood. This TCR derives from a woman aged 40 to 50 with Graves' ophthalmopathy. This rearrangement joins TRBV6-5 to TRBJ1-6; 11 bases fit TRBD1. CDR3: CASSRGQGAGWYNSPLHF. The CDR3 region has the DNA TGTGCCAGCAGTCGAGGACAGGGGGCGGGTTGGTATAATTCACCCCTCCACTTT.